This TCR beta chain was sequenced in a study of blood T cell repertoires in COVID-19. Overall study context: T cells, B-cell-depleted T cells, or PBMCs provided the cDNA or gDNA that served as material.

Authors' methods: Amplification with reference gene primers provided the estimates of nucleated cell counts. Only in-frame clones appear in the TCRdb table, and some are missing; sequencing was by immunoSEQ multiplex PCR. That table gives V, J and clone size, and the DNA gave D and trimming. The sample has 14,000 to 15,000 clones, 92% seen once; the top ten hold around 8%. The V gene's germline CDR1 is GTSNPN and CDR2 SVGIG (reference sequence). Trimming shortened V by 2 bases and J by 4 bases, and 8 bases separated the two germline ends. CDR3 length equals 12 residues. Sequencing was carried out using peripheral blood. The chain combines TRBV30 with TRBJ1-2; no definite D call. This TCR came from a human donor with active COVID-19. The donor label of this sample is uncertain. Here the CDR3 reads CAWSPRSYGYTF. Written as DNA, the CDR3 is TGTGCCTGGAGTCCGAGGTCCTATGGCTACACCTTC.